Following are 14 T cell receptor beta chains from one sample sequenced in a study of T-cell reconstitution after alpha-beta-depleted transplantation in children. Unique molecular identifiers were used in preparing the TCRbeta library. TCRdb processed the PCR reads anew with MiXCR; each CDR3 protein has one entry. The sample carries around 78,000 distinct CDR3 sequences, about 7% recorded once. Sequencing was performed on PBMCs from the stem cell graft donor, taken from the stem cell graft. The receptors derive from a human donor who donated a stem cell graft to a child with acute lymphoblastic leukemia.

This clonotype was observed at least ten times. The gene calls are TRBV7-2 and TRBJ2-1; TRBD1 agrees at 8 bases. Germline V gene data show CDR1 as SGHTA and CDR2 as FQGNSA. J was trimmed by 7 bases and V by 5 bases; bases with no gene match: 13. The CDR3 has 16 amino acids. The CDR3 DNA reads TGTGCCAGCAGCCCACTCAATCCAGGGGGCGGGAATGAGCAGTTCTTC. It codes for CASSPLNPGGGNEQFF.

There are a few counts of this clonotype. CDR3 DNA: TGTGCCAGCAGCTTGGAAGCAGGGTTCGGCTACACCTTC. Protein product: CASSLEAGFGYTF. The chain recombines TRBV5-6 with TRBJ1-2; a weak D match, TRBD1 (5 bases). Germline-derived CDR1 and CDR2 are SGHDT and YYEEEE. Trimming left V 0 bases short and J 8 bases short, with 11 bases between. This CDR3 comprises 13 residues.

This chain joins TRBV7-2 and TRBJ2-1, with 8 bases identical to TRBD2. Germline-derived CDR1 and CDR2 are SGHTA and FQGNSA. This CDR3 region has 15 residues. After removal of 1 base from V and 8 bases from J, the junction contained 7 bases not matched to a gene. The CDR3, as DNA: TGTGCCAGCAGCTTAGTTCCGGGGGGGCGGGATGAGCAGTTCTTC. Its translation: CASSLVPGGRDEQFF.

This clonotype was counted ten times or more. The CDR3 nucleotides are TGTGCCAGCAGCTCCTGGAACAGGGGAAACTACGAGCAGTACTTC. Amino acids: CASSSWNRGNYEQYF. The gene calls are TRBV5-6 and TRBJ2-7; 7 bases are a match to TRBD1. Losses at the gene ends were 3 bases for V and 3 bases for J; bases not matched to a gene: 9. The V gene's germline CDR1 is SGHDT and CDR2 YYEEEE. The CDR3 covers 15 residues.

This clonotype was seen more than once but under ten times. This sequence joins TRBV18 and TRBJ2-7; the match to TRBD2 covers 8 bases. CDR3 size: 13 residues. The V gene's germline CDR1 is KGHSH and CDR2 LQKENI. V shed 4 bases and J 6 bases; nucleotides not matched to a gene: 5. The chain's CDR3 is CASSRGGTAEQYF. The CDR3 DNA reads as TGTGCCAGCTCACGCGGGGGGACGGCCGAGCAGTACTTC. The complete variable domain, with remaining parts taken from reference TRBV18 and TRBJ2-7, reads NAGVMQNPRHLVRRRGQEARLRCSPMKGHSHVYWYRQLPEEGLKFMVYLQKENIIDESGMPKERFSAEFPKEGPSILRIQQVVRGDSAAYFCASSRGGTAEQYFGPGTRLTVT.

This clonotype came up many times. The chain is built from TRBV5-1 and TRBJ2-7; 10 bases are shared with TRBD2. Germline V lookup: CDR1 SGHRS, CDR2 YFSETQ. Trimming took 7 bases from V and 4 from J; bases not matched to a gene: 5. The CDR3 contains 13 residues. The CDR3 region is CASGLAGEYEQYF. CDR3 sequence (DNA): TGCGCCAGCGGTCTAGCGGGAGAATACGAGCAGTACTTC.

V gene TRBV28 combines with J gene TRBJ2-1, with 7 bases fitting TRBD1. The germline CDR1 and CDR2 sequences are MDHEN and SYDVKM. The CDR3 extends over 15 amino acids. Losses at the gene ends were 5 bases for V and 2 bases for J; bases not matched to a gene: 6. For the CDR3, the DNA is TGTGCCAGCAGTACGGATAGGGGGCCCTACAATGAGCAGTTCTTC. Encoded protein: CASSTDRGPYNEQFF.

This clonotype occurred many times. The rearrangement joins TRBV4-3 to TRBJ2-3; 7 nucleotides align to TRBD1. The V and J ends lost 0 bases and 4 bases, in that order; junction bases with no gene match: 7. CDR3 length: 16 amino acids. Germline V CDR1 and CDR2: LGHNA, YSLEER. Written as DNA, the CDR3 is TGCGCCAGCAGCCAAGAACCCAACAGGGGATCAGATACGCAGTATTTT. Protein product: CASSQEPNRGSDTQYF.

This clonotype was seen only a few times. The V call is TRBV10-2, the J call TRBJ2-5; D is possibly TRBD1 (5 bases). Germline V gene lookup returns CDR1 WSHSY and CDR2 SAAADI. There are 14 residues in the CDR3. V was cut by 6 bases and J by 5 bases, with 16 bases left in between. The CDR3 DNA follows: TGCGCCAGCAGCCTCGACAGTACTTTGGAGACCCAGTACTTC. Translating it yields CASSLDSTLETQYF.

In its sample, this clonotype was seen many times. J is TRBJ2-5 and V is TRBV5-6; D possibly uses TRBD1 or TRBD2 (5 bases each). This CDR3 spans 16 amino acids. The V gene lost 0 bases and the J gene lost 5 bases, with 17 bases spanning the gap. Germline V gene sequence: CDR1 SGHDT, CDR2 YYEEEE. This CDR3 is CASSLGVGRGLETQYF. In DNA form, the CDR3 reads TGTGCCAGCAGCTTGGGGGTAGGACGGGGCCTCGAGACCCAGTACTTC.

This clonotype was seen many times. The rearrangement joins TRBV29-1 to TRBJ1-1, with D unresolved. The length of the CDR3 is 9 residues. Germline V gene data show CDR1 as SQVTM and CDR2 as ANQGSEA. The CDR3 sequence is CRASTEAFF. In DNA, the CDR3 is TGCAGGGCCAGCACTGAAGCTTTCTTT. The variable domain in full, completed from reference TRBV29-1 and TRBJ1-1, reads SAVISQKPSRDICQRGTSLTIQCQVDSQVTMMFWYRQQPGQSLTLIATANQGSEATYESGFVIDKFPISRPNLTFSTLTVSNMSPEDSSIYLCRASTEAFFGQGTRLTVV.

Many counts were recorded for this clonotype. This chain links TRBV7-9 with TRBJ2-7; D gene unclear. This CDR3 contains 14 residues. CDR1 is SEHNR and CDR2 is FQNEAQ in the germline V gene (reference sequence). The V and J ends lost 1 base and 0 bases respectively, with 7 bases between them. CDR3 sequence: CASSLGGDSYEQYF. The CDR3, as DNA: TGTGCCAGCAGCTTAGGAGGAGACTCCTACGAGCAGTACTTC.

This clonotype was seen many times. The gene calls are TRBV12-3 or TRBV12-4 and TRBJ2-5; perhaps D is TRBD1 or TRBD2 (5 bases each). The CDR3 sequence is 15 residues long. Trimming removed 2 bases at V and 5 bases at J, with 15 bases between. The CDR3 is CASSLTGRDRETQYF. CDR3 sequence (DNA): TGTGCCAGCAGTTTAACTGGCAGGGACCGGGAGACCCAGTACTTC.

In this sample, this clonotype turned up many times. This chain uses TRBV5-6 with TRBJ1-6; 8 bases are a match to TRBD1. CDR1 and CDR2 from the germline V gene are SGHDT and YYEEEE. There are 14 residues in the CDR3. J gave up 4 bases and V 4 bases, and 1 base lay outside the gene matches. The CDR3 reads CASSRDRYNSPLHF. As DNA, the CDR3 is TGTGCCAGCAGCCGGGACAGGTATAATTCACCCCTCCACTTT. Full variable domain (outside the CDR3, taken from reference TRBV5-6 and TRBJ1-6): DAGVTQSPTHLIKTRGQQVTLRCSPKSGHDTVSWYQQALGQGPQFIFQYYEEEERQRGNFPDRFSGHQFPNYSSELNVNALLLGDSALYLCASSRDRYNSPLHFGNGTRLTVT.